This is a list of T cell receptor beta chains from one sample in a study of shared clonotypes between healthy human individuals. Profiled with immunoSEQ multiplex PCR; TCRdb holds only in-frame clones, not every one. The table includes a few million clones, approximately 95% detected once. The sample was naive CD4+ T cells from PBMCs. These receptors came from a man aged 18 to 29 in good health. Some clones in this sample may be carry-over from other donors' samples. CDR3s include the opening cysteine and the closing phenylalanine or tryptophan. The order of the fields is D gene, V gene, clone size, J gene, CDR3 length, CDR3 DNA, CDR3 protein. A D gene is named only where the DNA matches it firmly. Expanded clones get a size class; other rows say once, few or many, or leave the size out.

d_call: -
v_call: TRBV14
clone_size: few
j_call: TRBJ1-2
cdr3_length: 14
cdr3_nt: TGTGCCAGCAGCCAAGAGAAGGTATCCTATGGCTACACCTTC
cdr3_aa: CASSQEKVSYGYTF

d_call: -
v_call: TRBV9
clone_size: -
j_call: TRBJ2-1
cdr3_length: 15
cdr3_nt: TGTGCCAGCAGCGCCGGACCAAGTCCCTACAATGAGCAGTTCTTC
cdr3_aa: CASSAGPSPYNEQFF

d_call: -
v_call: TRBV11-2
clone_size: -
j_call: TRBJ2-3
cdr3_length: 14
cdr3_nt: TGTGCCAGCAGCTCCCCTCGGGGCGGGGATACGCAGTATTTT
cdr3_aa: CASSSPRGGDTQYF

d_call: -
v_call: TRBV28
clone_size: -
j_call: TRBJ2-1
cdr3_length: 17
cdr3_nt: TGTGCCAGCAGCACCTTTTGGGCCGGTACGACCTACAATGAGCAGTTCTTC
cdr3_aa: CASSTFWAGTTYNEQFF

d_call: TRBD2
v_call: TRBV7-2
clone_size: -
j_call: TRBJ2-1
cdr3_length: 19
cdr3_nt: TGTGCCAGCAGCCCCCCCTCCCTGACTAGCGGGAGCACCTACAATGAGCAGTTCTTC
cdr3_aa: CASSPPSLTSGSTYNEQFF

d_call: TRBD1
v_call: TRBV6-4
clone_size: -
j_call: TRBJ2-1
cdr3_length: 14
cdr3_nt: TGTGCCAGCAGTCTAGGGGGCCGGTACAATGAGCAGTTCTTC
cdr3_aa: CASSLGGRYNEQFF

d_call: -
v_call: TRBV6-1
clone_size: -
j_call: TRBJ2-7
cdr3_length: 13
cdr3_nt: TGTGCCAGCAGTGGGGACGGCCGGGGAGAGCAGTACTTC
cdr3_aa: CASSGDGRGEQYF

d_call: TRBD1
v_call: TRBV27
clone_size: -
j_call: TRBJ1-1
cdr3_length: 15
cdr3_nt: TGTGCCAGCAGTTCGGACGGACAGGTGGACACTGAAGCTTTCTTT
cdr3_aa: CASSSDGQVDTEAFF

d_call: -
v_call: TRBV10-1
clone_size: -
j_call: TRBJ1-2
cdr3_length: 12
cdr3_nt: TGCGCCAAGGGGGGGCTTTATTTTGGCTACACCTTC
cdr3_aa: CAKGGLYFGYTF

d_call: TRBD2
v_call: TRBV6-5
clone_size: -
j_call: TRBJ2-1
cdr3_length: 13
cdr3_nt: TGTGCCAGCAGTTACTCGCGATGGGCGGGGGGGTTCTTC
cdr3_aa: CASSYSRWAGGFF

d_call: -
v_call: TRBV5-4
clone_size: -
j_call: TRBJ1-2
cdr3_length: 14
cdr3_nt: TGTGCCAGCAGCTTGGAACACAACAGTGGGGGCTACACCTTC
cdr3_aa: CASSLEHNSGGYTF

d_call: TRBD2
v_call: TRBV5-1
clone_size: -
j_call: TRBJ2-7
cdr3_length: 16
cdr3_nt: TGCGCCAGCAGCACCCAGACTAGCGGGTTGTATCTCGAGCAGTACTTC
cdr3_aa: CASSTQTSGLYLEQYF

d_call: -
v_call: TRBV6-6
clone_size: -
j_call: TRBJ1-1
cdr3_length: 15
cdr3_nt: TGTGCCAGCATTTCACGTGGGGGACTGGGCACTGAAGCTTTCTTT
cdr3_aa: CASISRGGLGTEAFF

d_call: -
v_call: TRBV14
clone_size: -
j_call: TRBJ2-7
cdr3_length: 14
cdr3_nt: TGTGCCAGCAGCAGCCCAAGCAGAAGGGACGAGCAGTACTTC
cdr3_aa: CASSSPSRRDEQYF

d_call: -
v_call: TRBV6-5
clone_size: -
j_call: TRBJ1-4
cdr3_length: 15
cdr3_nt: TGTGCCAGCAGACCTGGGGTAGGGCCGAGTGAAAAACTGTTTTTT
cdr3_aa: CASRPGVGPSEKLFF

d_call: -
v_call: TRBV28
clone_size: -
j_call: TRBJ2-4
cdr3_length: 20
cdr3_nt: TGTGCCAGCAGGCCAGTACAGGGAGGCCGCCGTAAGGAAGCCAAAAACATTCAGTACTTC
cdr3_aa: CASRPVQGGRRKEAKNIQYF

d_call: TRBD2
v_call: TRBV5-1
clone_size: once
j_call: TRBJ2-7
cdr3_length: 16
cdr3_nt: TGCGCCAGCAGCTTGGAAGGCGGGAGGGTCAAGGGGGAGCAGTACTTC
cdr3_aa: CASSLEGGRVKGEQYF

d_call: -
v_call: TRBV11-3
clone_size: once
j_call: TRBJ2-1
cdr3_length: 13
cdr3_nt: TGTGCCAGCAGCTTAGGGAGGGGGCGTGAGCAGTTCTTC
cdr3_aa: CASSLGRGREQFF

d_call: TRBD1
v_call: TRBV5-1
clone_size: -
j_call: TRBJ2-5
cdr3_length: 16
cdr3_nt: TGCGCCAGCCGCCGGGGGACAGGAGCAATCCAAGAGACCCAGTACTTC
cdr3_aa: CASRRGTGAIQETQYF

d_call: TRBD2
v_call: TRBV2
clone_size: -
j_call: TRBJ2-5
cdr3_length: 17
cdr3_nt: TGTGCCAGCAGTACCACAGTAGCGGGACGGAGTCGAGAGACCCAGTACTTC
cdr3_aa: CASSTTVAGRSRETQYF

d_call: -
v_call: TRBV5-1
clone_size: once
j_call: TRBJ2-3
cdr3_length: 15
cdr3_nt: TGCGCCAGCACCCTAGCGAGCGCGACCACAGATACGCAGTATTTT
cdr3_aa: CASTLASATTDTQYF

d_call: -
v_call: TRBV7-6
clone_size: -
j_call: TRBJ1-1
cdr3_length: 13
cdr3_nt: TGTGCCAGCAGCTTAGGACAAGGCCTTGAAGCTTTCTTT
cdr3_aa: CASSLGQGLEAFF

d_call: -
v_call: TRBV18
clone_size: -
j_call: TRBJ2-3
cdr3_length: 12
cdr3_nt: TGTGCCAGCTCGTCAAGCACAGATACGCAGTATTTT
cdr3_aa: CASSSSTDTQYF

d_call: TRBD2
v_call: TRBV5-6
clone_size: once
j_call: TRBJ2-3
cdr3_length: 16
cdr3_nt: TGTGCCAGCAGCTTGGGAGTAGCGGGACCCACAGATACGCAGTATTTT
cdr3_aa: CASSLGVAGPTDTQYF

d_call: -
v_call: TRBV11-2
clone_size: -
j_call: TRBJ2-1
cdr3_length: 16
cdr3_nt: TGTGCCAGCAGCTTAGGTGCAGGGGCCTCCTACAATGAGCAGTTCTTC
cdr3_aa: CASSLGAGASYNEQFF

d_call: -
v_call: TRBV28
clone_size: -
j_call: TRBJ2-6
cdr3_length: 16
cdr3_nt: TGTGCCAGCAGTCCCGAGGCGCTTCCCGGGGCCAACGTCCTGACTTTC
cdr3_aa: CASSPEALPGANVLTF